This T cell receptor beta chain is drawn from a study of response to subunit inactivated influenza vaccine. Findings and limits, study-wide: It was suggested by the authors that few new T cells are recruited by each seasonal influenza vaccination.

This clonotype was picked up a small number of times. What it binds is not known. TCRdb itself ran the RT-PCR reads through MiXCR, one entry per CDR3 protein. The sample carries some 500,000 distinct CDR3 sequences, 25% recorded once. The CDR3 contains 13 residues. Trimming took off 3 bases at V and 0 bases at J, with 6 bases between the two ends. Germline values: CDR1 SQVTM, CDR2 ANQGSEA. The chain employs TRBV29-1 and TRBJ1-3; D is uncertain. The sequence derives from a man in his forties or fifties who received an inactivated influenza vaccine. Sequenced material: CD4+ T cells sorted from PBMCs, taken 5 days after vaccination. The CDR3 sequence: CSVDSRSGNTIYF. CDR3 nucleotide sequence: TGCAGCGTTGACAGCCGCTCTGGAAACACCATATATTTT. Variable domain in full (rest from reference TRBV29-1 and TRBJ1-3): SAVISQKPSRDICQRGTSLTIQCQVDSQVTMMFWYRQQPGQSLTLIATANQGSEATYESGFVIDKFPISRPNLTFSTLTVSNMSPEDSSIYLCSVDSRSGNTIYFGEGSWLTVV.